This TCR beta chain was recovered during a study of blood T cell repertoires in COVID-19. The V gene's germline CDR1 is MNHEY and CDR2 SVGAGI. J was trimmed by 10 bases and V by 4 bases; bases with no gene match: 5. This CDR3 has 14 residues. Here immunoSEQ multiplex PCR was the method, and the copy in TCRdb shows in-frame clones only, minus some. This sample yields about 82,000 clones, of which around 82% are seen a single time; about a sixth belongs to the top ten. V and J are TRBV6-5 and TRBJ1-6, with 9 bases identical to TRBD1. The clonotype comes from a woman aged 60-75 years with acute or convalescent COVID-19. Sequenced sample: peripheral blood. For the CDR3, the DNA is TGTGCCAGCAGTTCGGACAGGGGATACTCACCCCTCCACTTT. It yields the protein CASSSDRGYSPLHF.